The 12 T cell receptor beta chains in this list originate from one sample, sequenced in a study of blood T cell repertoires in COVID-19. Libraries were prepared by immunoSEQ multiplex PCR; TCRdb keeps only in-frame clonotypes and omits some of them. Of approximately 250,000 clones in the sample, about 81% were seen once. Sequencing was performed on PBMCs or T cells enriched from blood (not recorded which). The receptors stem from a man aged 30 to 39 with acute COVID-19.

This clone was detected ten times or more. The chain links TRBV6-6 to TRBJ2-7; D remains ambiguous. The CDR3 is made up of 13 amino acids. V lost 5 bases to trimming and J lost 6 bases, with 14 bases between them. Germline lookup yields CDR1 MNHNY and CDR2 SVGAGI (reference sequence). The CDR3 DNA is TGTGCCAGCAGTCCCTTGGGTTGGAGCGAGCAGTACGTC. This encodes CASSPLGWSEQYV.

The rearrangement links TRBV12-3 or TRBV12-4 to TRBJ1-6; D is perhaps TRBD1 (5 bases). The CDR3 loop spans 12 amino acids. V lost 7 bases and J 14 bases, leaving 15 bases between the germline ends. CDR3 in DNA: TGTGCCAGCATCCACCGGGGGTGGACCCTCCACTTT. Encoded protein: CASIHRGWTLHF.

In DNA form, the CDR3 reads TGTGCCAGCAGACAGGGGGGGAATCAGCCCCAGCATTTT. This sequence encodes CASRQGGNQPQHF. The gene calls are TRBV6-5 and TRBJ1-5; 8 bases map to TRBD1. V shed 6 bases and J 4 bases; nucleotides not matched to a gene: 2. The CDR3 is 13 residues long. CDR1 and CDR2 from the germline V gene are MNHEY and SVGAGI.

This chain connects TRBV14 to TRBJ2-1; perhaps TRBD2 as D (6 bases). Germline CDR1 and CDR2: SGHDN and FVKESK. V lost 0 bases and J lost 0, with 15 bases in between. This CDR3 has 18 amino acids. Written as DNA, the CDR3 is TGTGCCAGCAGCCAAGATCCTGGTCTAGCGCTCTCCTACAATGAGCAGTTCTTC. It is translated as CASSQDPGLALSYNEQFF.

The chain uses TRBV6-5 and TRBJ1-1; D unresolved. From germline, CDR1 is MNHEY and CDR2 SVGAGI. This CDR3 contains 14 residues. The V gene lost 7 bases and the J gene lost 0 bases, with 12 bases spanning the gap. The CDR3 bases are TGTGCCAGCACTTATTTCGGGTTGAACACTGAAGCTTTCTTT. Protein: CASTYFGLNTEAFF.

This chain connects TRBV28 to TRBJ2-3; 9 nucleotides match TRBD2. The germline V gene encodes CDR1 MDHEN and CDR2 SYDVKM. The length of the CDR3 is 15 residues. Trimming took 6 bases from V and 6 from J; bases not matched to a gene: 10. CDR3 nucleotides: TGTGCCAGCAGGCCTAGCGGGGAGAGCGGGGATACGCAGTATTTT. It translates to CASRPSGESGDTQYF.

CDR3 loop: CASSPQAANTGELFF. The CDR3 nucleotides read TGCGCCAGCAGCCCGCAGGCCGCGAACACCGGGGAGCTGTTTTTT. This sequence joins TRBV5-1 and TRBJ2-2; no clear D gene. The CDR3 consists of 15 residues. Germline V lookup: CDR1 SGHRS, CDR2 YFSETQ. The V end was cut by 4 bases, the J end by 0 bases, with 10 bases between.

CDR3 nucleotide sequence: TGTGCCAGCAGCCCGAAGCCGGGACTGCGGCAAGAGACCCAGTACTTC. It yields the protein CASSPKPGLRQETQYF. This sequence joins TRBV28 and TRBJ2-5; D possibly corresponds to TRBD2 (6 bases). The V and J ends lost 6 bases and 2 bases respectively, with 19 bases between them. CDR1 and CDR2 from the germline V gene are MDHEN and SYDVKM. This CDR3 has 16 residues.

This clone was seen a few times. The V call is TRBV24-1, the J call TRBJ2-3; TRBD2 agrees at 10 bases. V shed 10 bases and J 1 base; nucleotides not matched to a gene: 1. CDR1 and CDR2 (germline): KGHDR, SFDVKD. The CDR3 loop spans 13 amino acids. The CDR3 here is CATGTSGTDTQYF. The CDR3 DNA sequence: TGTGCCACTGGGACTAGCGGCACAGATACGCAGTATTTT.

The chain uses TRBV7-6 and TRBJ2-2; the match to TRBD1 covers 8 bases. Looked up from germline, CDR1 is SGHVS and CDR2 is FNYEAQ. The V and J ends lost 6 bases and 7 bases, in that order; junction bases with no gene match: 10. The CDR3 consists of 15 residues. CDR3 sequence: CASSLGPGGRGELFF. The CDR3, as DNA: TGTGCCAGCAGTCTGGGGCCAGGGGGCCGCGGGGAGCTGTTTTTT.

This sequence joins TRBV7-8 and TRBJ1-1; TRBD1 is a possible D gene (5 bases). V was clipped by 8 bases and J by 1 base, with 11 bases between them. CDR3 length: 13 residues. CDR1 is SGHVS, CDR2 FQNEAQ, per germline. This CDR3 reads CASSGRANTEAFF. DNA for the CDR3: TGTGCCAGCTCCGGCAGGGCGAACACTGAAGCTTTCTTT. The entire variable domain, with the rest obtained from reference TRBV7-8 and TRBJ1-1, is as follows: GAGVSQSPRYKVAKRGQDVALRCDPISGHVSLFWYQQALGQGPEFLTYFQNEAQLDKSGLPSDRFFAERPEGSVSTLKIQRTQQEDSAVYLCASSGRANTEAFFGQGTRLTVV.

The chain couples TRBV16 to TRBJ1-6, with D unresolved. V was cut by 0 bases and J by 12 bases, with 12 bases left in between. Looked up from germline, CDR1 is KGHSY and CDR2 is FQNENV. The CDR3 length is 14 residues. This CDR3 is CASSQSRGMGPLHF. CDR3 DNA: TGTGCCAGCAGCCAATCTCGGGGTATGGGACCCCTCCACTTT.